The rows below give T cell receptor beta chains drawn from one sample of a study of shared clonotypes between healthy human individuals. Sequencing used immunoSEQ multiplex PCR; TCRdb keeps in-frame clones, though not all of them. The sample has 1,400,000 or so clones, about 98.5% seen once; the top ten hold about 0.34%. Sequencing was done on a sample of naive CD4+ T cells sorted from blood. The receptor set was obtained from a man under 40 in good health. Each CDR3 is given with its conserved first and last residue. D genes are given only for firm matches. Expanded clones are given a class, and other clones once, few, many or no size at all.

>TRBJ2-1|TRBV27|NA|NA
TGTGCCAGCAGAAATCCTACGTGGGGGGGCGAGCAGTTCTTC
CASRNPTWGGEQFF
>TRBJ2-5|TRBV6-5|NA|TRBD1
TGTGCCAGCAGTTACCAGGACAGGGGGCATCAAGAGACCCAGTACTTC
CASSYQDRGHQETQYF
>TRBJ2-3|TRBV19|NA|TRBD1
TGTGCCAGTAGTTTAGCCCGGGACAGGGTAACAGATACGCAGTATTTT
CASSLARDRVTDTQYF
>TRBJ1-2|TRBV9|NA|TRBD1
TGTGCCAGCAGCGTAGATACAGGGGGTTACTATGGCTACACCTTC
CASSVDTGGYYGYTF
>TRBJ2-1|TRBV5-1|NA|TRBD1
TGCGCCAGCAGTCATCCTCCGACAGGGCTCGGCGAGCAGTTCTTC
CASSHPPTGLGEQFF
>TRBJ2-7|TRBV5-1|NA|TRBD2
TGCGCCAGCAGCCCGGGACTAGCGGGATCCTACGAGCAGTACTTC
CASSPGLAGSYEQYF
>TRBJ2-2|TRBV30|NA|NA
TGTGCCTTGAGGGGAATAGAGACTTGGGAGCTGTTTTTT
CALRGIETWELFF
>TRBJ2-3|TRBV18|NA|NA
TGTGCCAGCTCGCCAAACTTACTAGGGGGCACAGATACGCAGTATTTT
CASSPNLLGGTDTQYF
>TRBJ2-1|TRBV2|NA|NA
TGTGCCAGCAGTGAATTGGGGGCCGGGGAGCAGTTCTTC
CASSELGAGEQFF
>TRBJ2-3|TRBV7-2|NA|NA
TGTGCCAGCAGCCAGAGAGATACGCAGTATTTT
CASSQRDTQYF
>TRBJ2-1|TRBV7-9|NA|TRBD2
TGTGCCAGCAGCTTAGTCCTGAGCGGGAGGGCCTCCTACAATGAGCAGTTCTTC
CASSLVLSGRASYNEQFF
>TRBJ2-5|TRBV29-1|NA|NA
TGCAGCGTTATCAGGGTCCAAGAGACCCAGTACTTC
CSVIRVQETQYF
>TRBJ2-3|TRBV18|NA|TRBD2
TGTGCCAGCTCACGGGAGGGCATACGGATTCACACAGATACGCAGTATTTT
CASSREGIRIHTDTQYF
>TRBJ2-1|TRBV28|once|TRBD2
TGTGCCAGCAGGAGGACTAGCGGGAGTGGTTACAATGAGCAGTTCTTC
CASRRTSGSGYNEQFF
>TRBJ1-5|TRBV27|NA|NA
TGTGCCAGCAGTTTAGGGGGGTCCAAAGTGCAGCCCCAGCATTTT
CASSLGGSKVQPQHF
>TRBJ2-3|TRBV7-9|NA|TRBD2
TGTGCCAGCAGCTTAGGCTCCGGGACTAGCGGTAGCACAGATACGCAGTATTTT
CASSLGSGTSGSTDTQYF
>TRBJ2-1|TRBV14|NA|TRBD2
TGTGCCAGCAGCCAAGCACGCGGGAGCGGCCAGGAGCAGTTCTTC
CASSQARGSGQEQFF
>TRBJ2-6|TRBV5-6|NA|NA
TGTGCCAGCAGCGGCTCGTACTCTGGGGCCAACGTCCTGACTTTC
CASSGSYSGANVLTF
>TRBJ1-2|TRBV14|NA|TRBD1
TGTGCCAGCACCTCGACAGGGTTGGGGTATGGCTACACCTTC
CASTSTGLGYGYTF
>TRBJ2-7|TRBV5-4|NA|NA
TGTGCCAGCAGCTTGGCGGGAACCTACGAGCAGTACTTC
CASSLAGTYEQYF
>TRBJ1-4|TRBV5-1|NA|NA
TGCGCCAGCAGCTTGTTTGAGGCCGAAAAACTGTTTTTT
CASSLFEAEKLFF
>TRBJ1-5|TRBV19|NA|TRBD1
TGTGCCAGTATAAGTCTGAAGAAGGGACAGATTTACAATCAGCCCCAGCATTTT
CASISLKKGQIYNQPQHF
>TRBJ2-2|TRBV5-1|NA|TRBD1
TGCGCCAGCAGCTCGTTAAGCCAGACAGGGAGCGCGAACACCGGGGAGCTGTTTTTT
CASSSLSQTGSANTGELFF
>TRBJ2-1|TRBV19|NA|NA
TGTGCCACAAATTCGGACACCAAGACTTGGCGGGACACCGGTGAGCAGTTCTTC
CATNSDTKTWRDTGEQFF
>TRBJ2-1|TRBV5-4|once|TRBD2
TGTGCCAGCAGCCCAACTAGCGGGAGTTCCTACAATGAGCAGTTCTTC
CASSPTSGSSYNEQFF
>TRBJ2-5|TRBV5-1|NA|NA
TGCGCCAGCAGCTTGTCTGAGCTCTCGGAGACCCAGTACTTC
CASSLSELSETQYF
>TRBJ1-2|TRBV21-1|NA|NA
TGTGCCAGCACCCGGATCTACTATGGCTACACCTTC
CASTRIYYGYTF